This T cell receptor beta chain emerged from a study of blood T cell repertoires in COVID-19 (dated by TCRdb to 2019 to 2021). Looking at the study overall: Samples from collaborators originated in the United States, Italy and Spain and spanned both the acute and convalescent phases of COVID-19. The prospective study material was composed of cDNA or gDNA derived from T cells, B-cell-depleted T cells, or PBMCs. Subjects who had been exposed to COVID-19, were actively infected with it, or had recovered from it provided the deeply sampled blood TCRbeta repertoires that made up the dataset. The repertoires were released in a freely available public database intended as a resource for research on the immune response to SARS-CoV-2. The samples were drawn from the first 160 participants of the ongoing ImmuneRACE study and from 950 to 1,500 subjects provided by 6 global collaborators. The sample metadata nearly always contained a de-identified subject ID, COVID-19 status, age in years and sex. HLA class I and class II types, where available, came from metadata supplied by the sample provider rather than from assay-based typing. Points the paper makes about the study in general: The quantity of clinical and demographic metadata differed by source and by participant and was supplied without curation.

Cut back by 3 bases and 3 bases, the V and J ends lie 18 bases apart. The CDR3 contains 16 residues, cysteine and phenylalanine counted. Of all the DNA, just the CDR3 is kept, 48 bases in frame from base 1. As encoded in the germline V gene, CDR1 is MDHEN while CDR2 is SYDVKM. With respect to this clone: The antigen it binds to is not known. Base qualities are not at hand, and no much larger clone is one base apart.

A second Seattle source provided samples from volunteer blood donors who had recovered from COVID-19. Each collaborating institution followed its own protocols to collect whole blood in K2EDTA tubes. For TCRbeta analysis, collaborators shipped samples as frozen whole blood, isolated PBMCs, or DNA extracted from either of those sample types. TCRbeta CDR3 regions were amplified from genomic DNA using the immunoSEQ Assay, a bias-controlled multiplex PCR. On the study's bioinformatics: The number of nucleated cells in each sample was estimated by amplification of reference gene primers within the assay. Sequence reads were collapsed and filtered to measure the absolute abundance of every unique TCRbeta CDR3 rearrangement. For each sample, productive Simpson clonality was calculated as the square root of Simpson's diversity index across productive rearrangements. TCRdb's version of the immuneACCESS table is confined to in-frame rearrangements and falls short of the full clone set. An unresolved V gene accounts for under half of the shortfall where checked; the remainder is of unknown origin. The D gene and trimming were derived from the DNA, and the V and J assignments and clone size from that table. The sample table holds about 290,000 clones, of which roughly 89% were seen once. The ten largest clonotypes hold about 0.94% of the sample.

The sample taken for sequencing was peripheral blood. This receptor chain uses TRBV28 and TRBJ2-7, and TRBD2 may be the D gene, going by 6 matching bases. This TCR was sampled from a woman between 35 and 50 years old who had recovered from COVID-19. The nucleotides are TGTGCCAGCAGTTTGCTCAGCACGGGACTCATCTACGAGCAGTACTTC. It specifies CASSLLSTGLIYEQYF.